Following are 9 T cell receptor beta chains from one sample sequenced in a study of blood T cell repertoires in COVID-19. The method was immunoSEQ multiplex PCR; TCRdb's version includes in-frame clones alone and lacks a portion of them. The sample yields more than 300,000 clones, more than 75% seen once. Material for sequencing was PBMCs or T cells enriched from blood (not recorded which). These TCRs come from a middle-aged man in a cohort exposed to, infected with or recovered from COVID-19 (not recorded which).

The V and J genes are TRBV7-8 and TRBJ2-7; possible D gene TRBD1, 7 bases. Per the germline V gene, CDR1 is SGHVS and CDR2 is FQNEAQ. The V and J ends lost 1 base and 2 bases respectively, with 18 bases between them. The CDR3 extends over 17 amino acids. CDR3 region: CASSLVLGGQHPYEQYF. The CDR3 DNA reads as TGTGCCAGCAGCTTAGTTTTGGGGGGACAGCATCCCTACGAGCAGTACTTC.

V usage is TRBV5-8 and J usage is TRBJ2-2, with D maybe TRBD2 (6 bases). Germline-derived CDR1 and CDR2 are SGHTS and YDEGEE. The CDR3 is 16 residues long. The V and J ends lost 0 bases and 2 bases respectively, with 11 bases between them. CDR3 protein: CASSLVLRGNTGELFF. CDR3 sequence (DNA): TGTGCCAGCAGCTTGGTTCTGCGGGGAAACACCGGGGAGCTGTTTTTT.

This chain uses TRBV5-1 with TRBJ2-7; 9 nucleotides line up with TRBD1. This CDR3 comprises 15 residues. The germline CDR1 and CDR2 sequences are SGHRS and YFSETQ. With V trimmed by 2 bases and J by 2 bases, 5 bases remained unmatched. The CDR3 nucleotides are TGCGCCAGCAGCTTAGGGGGACAGGGTGCCTACGAGCAGTACTTC. It specifies CASSLGGQGAYEQYF.

DNA of the CDR3: TGTGCCAGCAGCCCGATGGGCCTAGCGGGAGCAGCGGAGACCCAGTACTTC. Translation: CASSPMGLAGAAETQYF. The V and J genes are TRBV7-9 and TRBJ2-5, with 10 bases that match TRBD2. Germline V gene sequence: CDR1 SEHNR, CDR2 FQNEAQ (reference sequence). The CDR3 loop spans 17 amino acids. V was pared by 5 bases and J by 5 bases, with 14 bases of the junction left unmatched.

The CDR3: CSASVVLRTEAFF. In DNA, the CDR3 is TGCAGTGCTAGTGTAGTTCTGAGGACTGAAGCTTTCTTT. This chain links TRBV20-1 with TRBJ1-1; D not certain. Germline V gene data show CDR1 as DFQATT and CDR2 as SNEGSKA (reference sequence). Trimming pared 3 bases from V and 5 bases from J, leaving 13 bases between. The CDR3 is 13 residues long.

V is TRBV28 and J is TRBJ2-5; 7 bases fit TRBD1. Germline loops: CDR1 MDHEN, CDR2 SYDVKM. V was pared by 4 bases and J by 1 base, with 12 bases of the junction left unmatched. The CDR3 has 17 amino acids. The CDR3 here is CASSSLLSGTVQETQYF. In DNA, the CDR3 is TGTGCCAGCAGTTCTCTCTTATCCGGGACAGTCCAAGAGACCCAGTACTTC. Together with reference TRBV28 and TRBJ2-5, the CDR3 gives the full variable domain: DVKVTQSSRYLVKRTGEKVFLECVQDMDHENMFWYRQDPGLGLRLIYFSYDVKMKEKGDIPEGYSVSREKKERFSLILESASTNQTSMYLCASSSLLSGTVQETQYFGPGTRLLVL.

The chain employs TRBV11-2 and TRBJ2-3; 8 bases line up with TRBD2. The CDR3 totals 14 residues. J lost 1 base, V lost 5 bases, and 2 bases had no gene match. Germline lookup yields CDR1 SGHAT and CDR2 FQNNGV. The CDR3 loop is CASSTTSGTDTQYF. The CDR3 nucleotides are TGTGCCAGCAGCACGACTAGCGGCACAGATACGCAGTATTTT.

This clone was counted a single time. The DNA for the CDR3 is TGTGCCAGCAGCCCGCGACTAGCGGGACCCACAGATACGCAGTATTTT. Its translation is CASSPRLAGPTDTQYF. This chain uses TRBV28 with TRBJ2-3, with 11 nucleotides matching TRBD2. V gave up 6 bases and J gave up 2 bases; unmatched junction bases: 7. Germline CDR1 and CDR2: MDHEN and SYDVKM. CDR3 length equals 16 residues.

As concerns this clone: The sample holds other DNA sequences that translate to the same CDR3. The rearrangement uses TRBV5-1 and TRBJ2-3; D perhaps matches TRBD2 (5 bases). Trimming cost V 2 bases and J 1 base, with 11 bases left between them. CDR1 is SGHRS, CDR2 YFSETQ, per germline. The CDR3 extends over 15 amino acids. CDR3 nucleotides: TGCGCCAGCAGCTTAGCGTCCGGGGGCACAGATACGCAGTATTTT. Its translation: CASSLASGGTDTQYF. Complete variable domain (other parts from reference TRBV5-1 and TRBJ2-3): KAGVTQTPRYLIKTRGQQVTLSCSPISGHRSVSWYQQTPGQGLQFLFEYFSETQRNKGNFPGRFSGRQFSNSRSEMNVSTLELGDSALYLCASSLASGGTDTQYFGPGTRLTVL.